The rows below give T cell receptor beta chains drawn from one sample of a study of blood T cell repertoires in COVID-19. Some clones are missing from TCRdb's copy, which holds only in-frame ones; the method was immunoSEQ multiplex PCR. The sample consists of 52,000 or so clones, about four fifths of them appearing once. What was sequenced was peripheral blood. All receptors derive from a man in his 70s with active COVID-19. Each CDR3 is given with its conserved first and last residue.

v_call cdr3_aa
TRBV10-3 CAISDLLAGGPNTQYF
TRBV7-2 CASSFATGWNEKLFF
TRBV15 CATSREARETQYF
TRBV7-8 CASSLTVTANTGELFF
TRBV11-1 CASGILAGETQYF
TRBV12-3/TRBV12-4 CASSLFRTEAFF
TRBV5-1 CASSLGGLAGGEQYF
TRBV12-3/TRBV12-4 CASRRGFDEKLFF
TRBV28 CASRPGQTYGYTF
TRBV5-6 CASSLLASTSYEQYF
TRBV7-9 CASSSGQGRGEQFF
TRBV12-5 CASAPRTVEAFF
TRBV30 CAWSAGDNSPLHF
TRBV5-1 CASTNLFSGANVLTF
TRBV6-6 CASSPPGQGYTGELFF
TRBV7-2 CASSLNSREKLFF